Each of the 21 T cell receptor beta chains below was sequenced from the same sample in a study of blood T cell repertoires in COVID-19. Assay: immunoSEQ multiplex PCR; the TCRdb copy retains only in-frame clones and omits some. Here the sample spans 130,000 or so clones, about 87% being singletons. The specimen sequenced was peripheral blood. These receptors were collected from a human donor with COVID-19, enrolled during active disease. The donor label of this sample is uncertain.

The CDR3 nucleotides are TGTGCCAGCGGAGGACGGACCGATAATTCACCCCTCCACTTT. Residues: CASGGRTDNSPLHF. This chain links TRBV3-1 (or the pseudogene TRBV3-2) with TRBJ1-6; D is uncertain. The V end was cut by 8 bases, the J end by 5 bases, with 13 bases between. The V gene's germline CDR1 is LGHDT and CDR2 YNNKEL (reference sequence). The CDR3 has 14 residues.

The V call is TRBV5-1, the J call TRBJ1-1; a possible D gene is TRBD1 (5 bases). CDR1 is SGHRS, CDR2 YFSETQ, per germline. This CDR3 is 12 amino acids long. The ends were cut back, 6 bases at V and 4 bases at J, with 10 bases in the middle. The CDR3 spells CASKEGLTEAFF. The CDR3 nucleotides read TGCGCCAGCAAGGAGGGGCTCACTGAAGCTTTCTTT.

CDR3 coding DNA: TGTGCCAGCAGCTTAGGGCTAGCGGGAGTTCAAGAGCAGTACTTC. Translated: CASSLGLAGVQEQYF. V usage is TRBV7-9 and J usage is TRBJ2-7; TRBD2 agrees at 10 bases. The CDR3 covers 15 residues. With 1 base clipped from V and 7 bases from J, the junction kept 7 bases outside the gene matches. Germline CDR1 SEHNR, CDR2 FQNEAQ (reference sequence).

DNA of the CDR3: TGTGCCAGCAGCTTAACGGGGGCCTACGAGCAGTACTTC. Its translation: CASSLTGAYEQYF. The rearrangement uses TRBV7-2 and TRBJ2-7; a possible D gene is TRBD2 (6 bases). Germline values: CDR1 SGHTA, CDR2 FQGNSA. This CDR3 has 13 amino acids. The ends were cut back, 2 bases at V and 2 bases at J, with 7 bases in the middle. Full variable domain (outside the CDR3, taken from reference TRBV7-2 and TRBJ2-7): GAGVSQSPSNKVTEKGKDVELRCDPISGHTALYWYRQSLGQGLEFLIYFQGNSAPDKSGLPSDRFSAERTGGSVSTLTIQRTQQEDSAVYLCASSLTGAYEQYFGPGTRLTVT.

CDR3 sequence (DNA): TGTGCCAGCTCCCCAGGGGGGAATACTGAAGCTTTCTTT. Its protein is CASSPGGNTEAFF. The chain couples TRBV18 to TRBJ1-1; 7 bases match TRBD1. The trim removed 6 bases at V and 5 bases at J, leaving 6 bases unmatched. Germline V gene data show CDR1 as KGHSH and CDR2 as LQKENI. The CDR3 is 13 residues long.

J is TRBJ1-1 and V is TRBV4-1; D call uncertain. V was pared by 3 bases and J by 0 bases, with 8 bases between. Germline V lookup: CDR1 MGHRA, CDR2 YSYEKL. The CDR3 has 14 residues. In nucleotides, the CDR3 is TGCGCCAGCAGCCAGGAGTCCTTGAACACTGAAGCTTTCTTT. Its protein product is CASSQESLNTEAFF.

The chain's CDR3 is CASREGRLETQYF. The CDR3 region has the DNA TGTGCCAGCCGAGAAGGGAGGCTTGAGACCCAGTACTTC. The chain joins TRBV27 to TRBJ2-5; D possibly corresponds to TRBD2 (6 bases). Trimming shortened V by 8 bases and J by 5 bases, and 15 bases separated the two germline ends. The CDR3 extends over 13 amino acids. Per the germline V gene, CDR1 is MNHEY and CDR2 is SMNVEV (reference sequence).

CDR3: CASYMSDTQYF. CDR3 sequence (DNA): TGTGCCAGCTACATGTCAGATACGCAGTATTTT. This chain links TRBV6-5 with TRBJ2-3; no clear D gene. The CDR3 runs to 11 residues. Germline V lookup: CDR1 MNHEY, CDR2 SVGAGI. Trimming took 8 bases from V and 4 from J, leaving 7 bases between them.

This sequence joins TRBV9 and TRBJ2-7; D uncertain. The CDR3 has 13 amino acids. Germline values: CDR1 SGDLS, CDR2 YYNGEE. V was pared by 0 bases and J by 1 base, with 5 bases between. This CDR3 is CASSVDESYEQYF. For the CDR3, the DNA is TGTGCCAGCAGCGTAGATGAGTCCTACGAGCAGTACTTC.

The genes are TRBV3-1 (or the pseudogene TRBV3-2) and TRBJ2-7; 7 bases line up with TRBD2. The germline gives CDR1 LGHDT, CDR2 YNNKEL (reference sequence). This CDR3 is built from 14 residues. V was pared by 6 bases and J by 5 bases, with 10 bases of the junction left unmatched. In DNA form, the CDR3 reads TGTGCCAGCAGTCCGCTAGCGGACTGGAACGAGCAGTACTTC. This gives the protein CASSPLADWNEQYF.

This rearrangement joins TRBV7-3 to TRBJ2-1; TRBD2 is a possible D gene (6 bases). Deletions cut 5 bases from V and 6 bases from J, with 20 bases between. Germline-derived CDR1 and CDR2 are SGHTA and FQGTGA. The CDR3 runs to 16 residues. CDR3 coding DNA: TGTGCCAGCAGCAAAAATCCGGGAGCGTCTGCCAATGAGCAGTTCTTC. Translated: CASSKNPGASANEQFF.

The chain links TRBV7-9 to TRBJ2-7; D remains ambiguous. The germline CDR1 and CDR2 sequences are SEHNR and FQNEAQ (reference sequence). V lost 5 bases and J lost 3, with 5 bases in between. This CDR3 contains 11 residues. In DNA, the CDR3 is TGTGCCAGCAGCGCCAGCTACGAGCAGTACTTC. It is translated as CASSASYEQYF.

This chain links TRBV6-5 with TRBJ1-2; 7 bases agree with TRBD1. The CDR3 covers 13 residues. V was clipped by 8 bases and J by 1 base; unmatched bases: 4. Germline CDR1 reads MNHEY; CDR2 reads SVGAGI. The CDR3 loop reads CASRTGINYGYTF. The CDR3 DNA reads TGTGCCAGCCGGACAGGAATTAACTATGGCTACACCTTC.

The chain couples TRBV25-1 to TRBJ2-2, with TRBD2 identical over 11 bases. The CDR3 extends over 15 amino acids. In germline, CDR1 is MGHDK, CDR2 SYGVNS. V lost 3 bases and J lost 7; bases outside the gene matches: 4. The CDR3 region has the DNA TGTGCCAGCAGTGATAGCGGGAGGGCCGTCGGGGAGCTGTTTTTT. Translation: CASSDSGRAVGELFF.

J is TRBJ1-1 and V is TRBV18, with 8 bases matching TRBD1. This CDR3 has 15 amino acids. Germline V CDR1 and CDR2: KGHSH, LQKENI. The V segment lost 6 bases and the J segment 0 bases; nucleotides outside the gene matches: 6. As DNA, the CDR3 is TGTGCCAGCTCTCCTCCGACAGGGGTGAACACTGAAGCTTTCTTT. Protein product: CASSPPTGVNTEAFF.

This chain uses TRBV15 with TRBJ2-5; possible D gene TRBD1, 6 bases. The CDR3 consists of 14 residues. Trimming cost V 1 base and J 7 bases, with 13 bases left between them. CDR1 is LNHNV and CDR2 is YYDKDF in the germline V gene (reference sequence). The CDR3 coding sequence is TGTGCCACCAGCAGAGGTGGGCAGGGGTGGACCCAGTACTTC. This sequence encodes CATSRGGQGWTQYF.

V usage is TRBV3-1 (or the pseudogene TRBV3-2) and J usage is TRBJ1-1, with D possibly matching TRBD1 (5 bases). Germline V gene lookup returns CDR1 LGHDT and CDR2 YNNKEL (reference sequence). The ends were cut back, 1 base at V and 3 bases at J, with 9 bases in the middle. CDR3 size: 14 residues. The CDR3 DNA sequence: TGTGCCAGCAGCCAAGCGGGGGGGGACACTGAAGCTTTCTTT. Amino acids: CASSQAGGDTEAFF.

This chain uses TRBV6-4 with TRBJ1-6; TRBD1 matches at 7 bases. The CDR3 is 14 amino acids. The J segment lost 10 bases and the V segment lost 4 bases, leaving 7 bases of the junction unmatched. The germline gives CDR1 MRHNA, CDR2 SNTAGT. The CDR3: CASSAGAGGSPLHF. DNA of the CDR3: TGTGCCAGCAGTGCCGGCGCAGGGGGATCACCCCTCCACTTT.

The V gene is TRBV6-5, the J gene TRBJ2-7; TRBD2 might be the D (6 bases). The ends were cut back, 8 bases at V and 0 bases at J, with 14 bases in the middle. CDR1 is MNHEY, CDR2 SVGAGI, per germline. The CDR3 extends over 14 amino acids. CDR3 DNA: TGTGCCAGCCAAACCCGGGGGAGCTCCTACGAGCAGTACTTC. Amino acids: CASQTRGSSYEQYF.

This chain connects TRBV6-2 or TRBV6-3 to TRBJ2-7, with TRBD2 identical over 12 bases. This CDR3 comprises 15 residues. From germline, CDR1 is MNHEY and CDR2 SVGEGT. V was clipped by 3 bases and J by 7 bases; unmatched bases: 7. CDR3 sequence: CASSYATSGSYEQYF. CDR3 coding DNA: TGTGCCAGCAGTTATGCGACTAGCGGGAGTTATGAGCAGTACTTC.

The chain recombines TRBV6-5 with TRBJ1-2; 9 bases are shared with TRBD1. The CDR3 is 15 residues long. CDR1 and CDR2 from the germline V gene are MNHEY and SVGAGI. J lost 3 bases, V lost 5 bases, and 7 bases had no gene match. In DNA form, the CDR3 reads TGTGCCAGCAGTCCAAGACAGGGGGTTGACTATGGCTACACCTTC. This sequence encodes CASSPRQGVDYGYTF.